The 27 T cell receptor beta chains below come from one sample, sequenced in a study of shared clonotypes between healthy human individuals. The repertoire was sequenced with immunoSEQ multiplex PCR; TCRdb's copy has only in-frame clones and lacks some. The sample yields around 1,100,000 clones, approximately 77% seen once. Sample: memory CD4+ T cells from PBMCs. The subset was: CD45RA-negative fraction. Every receptor here comes from a man between 18 and 35 years old in good health. Some clones in this sample may be carry-over from other donors' samples.

This clone turned up a few times. One base away lies a much larger clone, so this may be a sequencing read error. Other DNA sequences from this sample encode an identical CDR3 as well. The chain couples TRBV7-3 to TRBJ1-1; no clear D. V was clipped by 2 bases and J by 1 base, with 5 bases between them. The germline V gene encodes CDR1 SGHTA and CDR2 FQGTGA. The CDR3 totals 13 residues. The chain's CDR3 is CASSLQPNTEAFF. CDR3 nucleotides: TGTGCCAGCAGCTTACAGCCGAACACTGAAGCTTTCTTT. The whole variable domain, remainder taken from reference TRBV7-3 and TRBJ1-1, is GAGVSQTPSNKVTEKGKYVELRCDPISGHTALYWYRQSLGQGPEFLIYFQGTGAADDSGLPNDRFFAVRPEGSVSTLKIQRTERGDSAVYLCASSLQPNTEAFFGQGTRLTVV.

Here the CDR3 DNA reads TGTGCCAGCAGCATTGTAGCCGACAGGGACGGCTACACCTTC. It is translated as CASSIVADRDGYTF. The J gene is TRBJ1-2, the V gene TRBV11-2, with 7 bases lining up with TRBD1. Germline V gene sequence: CDR1 SGHAT, CDR2 FQNNGV. Trimming cost V 5 bases and J 8 bases; bases outside gene matches: 11. The CDR3 has 14 amino acids.

V and J are TRBV6-5 and TRBJ1-1; unclear D gene. Germline V CDR1 and CDR2: MNHEY, SVGAGI. The CDR3 sequence is 15 residues long. Trimming removed 4 bases at V and 3 bases at J, with 15 bases between. The CDR3 DNA reads as TGTGCCAGCAGTTCCGAAGCCCCAGGATACACTGAAGCTTTCTTT. It codes for CASSSEAPGYTEAFF.

This rearrangement joins TRBV18 to TRBJ1-5; TRBD1 matches 8 bases. The length of the CDR3 is 16 residues. Per the germline V gene, CDR1 is KGHSH and CDR2 is LQKENI. The trim removed 3 bases at V and 0 bases at J, leaving 4 bases unmatched. The CDR3 spells CASSPGTGDSNQPQHF. CDR3 DNA sequence: TGTGCCAGCTCACCTGGGACAGGTGATAGCAATCAGCCCCAGCATTTT.

In its sample, this clone was seen many times. The CDR3 protein is CASSLAPDRGKSPLHF. The CDR3 DNA is TGCGCCAGCAGCTTGGCCCCGGACAGGGGAAAATCACCCCTCCACTTT. The V call is TRBV5-1, the J call TRBJ1-6; 9 bases are a match to TRBD1. CDR1 is SGHRS and CDR2 is YFSETQ in the germline V gene. Trimming took 0 bases from V and 10 from J; bases not matched to a gene: 8. This CDR3 has 16 residues.

This clone was counted only a few times. The V call is TRBV6-5, the J call TRBJ2-5, with D perhaps being TRBD1 or TRBD2 (6 bases each). There are 14 residues in the CDR3. CDR1 is MNHEY, CDR2 SVGAGI, per germline. With 6 bases removed from V and 4 bases from J, the gap between germline ends came to 15 bases. The CDR3 DNA sequence: TGTGCCAGCAGCCGGAGGGGGGTGGGAGAGACCCAGTACTTC. Protein: CASSRRGVGETQYF.

This clone occurred many times. The genes are TRBV27 and TRBJ1-2; the D is unclear. The CDR3 covers 12 residues. In germline, CDR1 is MNHEY, CDR2 SMNVEV (reference sequence). V gave up 6 bases and J gave up 7 bases, with 12 bases separating them. CDR3 coding DNA: TGTGCCAGCAGGTTCGGATCGGGTGGCTACACCTTC. Translating it yields CASRFGSGGYTF.

This clone was counted only a few times. The chain carries TRBV6-6 and TRBJ2-7; 10 bases line up with TRBD1. CDR1 and CDR2 from the germline V gene are MNHNY and SVGAGI (reference sequence). V was clipped by 5 bases and J by 0 bases; unmatched bases: 7. The CDR3 sequence is 16 residues long. This chain's CDR3 is CASSRRRDRGSYEQYF. The CDR3 bases are TGTGCCAGCAGTCGCCGCCGGGACAGGGGCTCCTACGAGCAGTACTTC.

The V and J genes are TRBV5-5 and TRBJ2-7; D possibly corresponds to TRBD1 (5 bases). Between the trimmed V and J ends, which lost 1 base and 2 bases, there was a span of 13 bases. Looked up from germline, CDR1 is SGHKS and CDR2 is YYEKEE (reference sequence). The CDR3 has 15 residues. This CDR3 is CASSLTRQNPYEQYF. Written as DNA, the CDR3 is TGTGCCAGCAGCTTGACGAGACAGAACCCCTACGAGCAGTACTTC.

Turning to this clone: In the same sample, other DNA sequences code for this CDR3. This chain links TRBV20-1 with TRBJ1-2; D gene unclear. The CDR3 totals 11 residues. Germline values: CDR1 DFQATT, CDR2 SNEGSKA (reference sequence). Trimming cost V 3 bases and J 3 bases, with 5 bases left between them. The CDR3 DNA is TGCAGTGCTAGGGAAGACTATGGCTACACCTTC. This gives the protein CSAREDYGYTF.

V is TRBV28 and J is TRBJ2-7; D is possibly TRBD1 or TRBD2 (5 bases each). The CDR3 has 15 residues. V gave up 4 bases and J gave up 4 bases, with 17 bases separating them. Germline CDR1 is MDHEN and CDR2 is SYDVKM. CDR3 residues: CASSSGTATVYEQYF. CDR3 sequence (DNA): TGTGCCAGCAGTTCCGGGACCGCGACGGTATACGAGCAGTACTTC. The whole variable domain, remainder taken from reference TRBV28 and TRBJ2-7, is DVKVTQSSRYLVKRTGEKVFLECVQDMDHENMFWYRQDPGLGLRLIYFSYDVKMKEKGDIPEGYSVSREKKERFSLILESASTNQTSMYLCASSSGTATVYEQYFGPGTRLTVT.

The chain links TRBV19 to TRBJ1-2, with no clear D. V shed 0 bases and J shed 5 bases, with 13 bases lying between them. From germline, CDR1 is LNHDA and CDR2 SQIVND (reference sequence). CDR3 length: 15 amino acids. The CDR3 nucleotides are TGTGCCAGTAGTATAGATGCCAACTTTCCATATGGCTACACCTTC. Its translation is CASSIDANFPYGYTF.

The chain couples TRBV4-1 to TRBJ2-7; perhaps TRBD2 as D (6 bases). Germline V gene sequence: CDR1 MGHRA, CDR2 YSYEKL. The CDR3 contains 14 residues. With 0 bases removed from V and 2 bases from J, the gap between germline ends came to 8 bases. The DNA of the CDR3 is TGCGCCAGCAGCCAAGATGCGGGAACCTACGAGCAGTACTTC. Its translation is CASSQDAGTYEQYF.

There are many counts of this clone. This CDR3 is also generated by other DNA sequences in the sample. V gene TRBV27 combines with J gene TRBJ2-3; 12 positions match TRBD2. V lost 3 bases and J lost 4; bases outside the gene matches: 2. The CDR3 sequence is 15 residues long. The V gene's germline CDR1 is MNHEY and CDR2 SMNVEV (reference sequence). The DNA of the CDR3 is TGTGCCAGCAGTTTGCGACTAGCGGGAGCAGATACGCAGTATTTT. Amino acids: CASSLRLAGADTQYF.

The CDR3 here is CASGSSSSTDTQYF. In DNA form, the CDR3 reads TGTGCCAGCGGGTCCTCGTCTAGCACAGATACGCAGTATTTT. J is TRBJ2-3 and V is TRBV7-9; D is unclear. The CDR3 consists of 14 residues. The V end lost 8 bases, the J end lost 0 bases, and 12 bases lay between the germline ends. From germline, CDR1 is SEHNR and CDR2 FQNEAQ (reference sequence).

The chain employs TRBV9 and TRBJ2-7; no definite D call. The V end was cut by 0 bases, the J end by 2 bases, with 12 bases between. The CDR3 totals 15 residues. Germline CDR1 SGDLS, CDR2 YYNGEE. CDR3 residues: CASSVVTWRPYEQYF. DNA of the CDR3: TGTGCCAGCAGCGTAGTGACATGGCGCCCCTACGAGCAGTACTTC.

The chain carries TRBV4-2 and TRBJ1-1; D perhaps matches TRBD1 (5 bases). CDR1 is LGHNA, CDR2 YNFKEQ, per germline. The CDR3 covers 15 residues. V was trimmed by 1 base and J by 1 base, leaving 10 bases between them. CDR3 region: CASSQVVGPNTEAFF. CDR3 bases: TGTGCCAGCAGCCAAGTGGTGGGGCCGAACACTGAAGCTTTCTTT.

The chain uses TRBV12-5 and TRBJ2-5; TRBD2 agrees at 9 bases. CDR1 and CDR2 (germline): LGHNT, FRNRAP. The V gene end was trimmed by 6 bases and the J gene end by 5 bases; junction bases not matched to a gene: 16. The CDR3 runs to 17 residues. The CDR3 DNA reads TGTGCTAGTGGGGGAGGACTAGCGAATACCCCAGGGGAGACCCAGTACTTC. Translation: CASGGGLANTPGETQYF.

The CDR3 nucleotides read TGTGCCAGTAGTATAGAAGTACGAGACACCCTGGGGGCTGAGCAGTTCTTC. Amino acid sequence: CASSIEVRDTLGAEQFF. The chain has TRBV19 and TRBJ2-1, with D perhaps TRBD1 (6 bases). V was clipped by 0 bases and J by 9 bases, with 21 bases between them. Germline V CDR1 and CDR2: LNHDA, SQIVND (reference sequence). The CDR3 extends over 17 amino acids.

In its sample, this clone was seen once. This rearrangement joins TRBV15 to TRBJ2-5; 7 nucleotides align to TRBD2. CDR1 LNHNV and CDR2 YYDKDF come from the germline V gene (reference sequence). This CDR3 contains 15 residues. V lost 5 bases, J lost 5 bases, and 11 bases stayed unmatched. CDR3 sequence: CATSPKGGRGETQYF. The CDR3, as DNA: TGTGCCACCAGCCCAAAGGGCGGGAGAGGCGAGACCCAGTACTTC.

The chain combines TRBV10-3 with TRBJ2-1, with 9 bases that match TRBD2. Germline CDR1 ENHRY, CDR2 SYGVKD. With V trimmed by 3 bases and J by 9 bases, 12 bases remained unmatched. CDR3 length: 16 amino acids. CDR3 sequence: CAISDPEGGRASEQFF. As DNA, the CDR3 is TGTGCCATCAGTGACCCGGAGGGCGGGAGGGCCAGTGAGCAGTTCTTC.

This chain joins TRBV19 and TRBJ1-2, with D uncertain. V was clipped by 4 bases and J by 0 bases, with 6 bases between them. The CDR3 spans 13 residues. Germline V gene data show CDR1 as LNHDA and CDR2 as SQIVND (reference sequence). CDR3 in amino acids: CASSTQSNYGYTF. The DNA for the CDR3 is TGTGCCAGTAGTACACAGTCTAACTATGGCTACACCTTC.

The chain joins TRBV10-3 to TRBJ2-7; D is unclear. The CDR3 covers 14 residues. V was cut by 2 bases and J by 4 bases, with 12 bases left in between. Germline V lookup: CDR1 ENHRY, CDR2 SYGVKD. The CDR3 sequence is CAISEIWERYEQYF. The CDR3, as DNA: TGTGCCATCAGTGAGATCTGGGAACGGTACGAGCAGTACTTC.

This chain joins TRBV20-1 and TRBJ1-4; the D is unclear. The length of the CDR3 is 10 residues. CDR1 and CDR2 from the germline V gene are DFQATT and SNEGSKA (reference sequence). Trimming pared 5 bases from V and 12 bases from J, leaving 10 bases between. In DNA, the CDR3 is TGCAGTGCTGACTATAGGGAACTGTTTTTT. Translating gives CSADYRELFF.

This clone was seen ten or more times. V gene TRBV5-1 combines with J gene TRBJ2-7, with D perhaps TRBD2 (6 bases). The CDR3 runs to 13 residues. Per the germline V gene, CDR1 is SGHRS and CDR2 is YFSETQ. V was cut by 2 bases and J by 3 bases, with 9 bases left in between. CDR3 DNA: TGCGCCAGCAGCTTCGGGGGTGGCTACGAGCAGTACTTC. Amino acids: CASSFGGGYEQYF.

The chain is built from TRBV6-1 and TRBJ1-1; no reliable D call. V dropped 6 bases and J dropped 4 bases, with 15 bases sitting between them. CDR3 length: 14 residues. Per the germline V gene, CDR1 is MNHNS and CDR2 is SASEGT. The CDR3 is CASSTNWMVTEAFF. CDR3 sequence (DNA): TGTGCCAGCAGCACAAACTGGATGGTCACTGAAGCTTTCTTT.

V and J are TRBV29-1 and TRBJ1-1, with D possibly matching TRBD1 (5 bases). CDR1 is SQVTM and CDR2 is ANQGSEA in the germline V gene. Trimming took 7 bases from V and 3 from J, leaving 12 bases between them. The CDR3 length is 12 residues. CDR3 in DNA: TGCAGCGCGGGACGTTGGGACACTGAAGCTTTCTTT. This codes for CSAGRWDTEAFF.